One and the same sample provided the 27 T cell receptor beta chains below, sequenced in a study of PD-1 blockade in classical Hodgkin lymphoma. Described time point: newly diagnosed, previously untreated cHL patient sample. Magnetic depletion of unwanted cells isolated CD4+ T cells from thawed PBMCs. TCRdb's copy holds only in-frame clones and misses some; the assay was immunoSEQ multiplex PCR. The repertoire holds tens of thousands of clones, with more than 80% as singletons. Sequenced: CD4+ T cells from blood. These TCRs come from a human donor with classical Hodgkin lymphoma.

The chain joins TRBV9 to TRBJ2-1; 7 nucleotides align to TRBD2. With 3 bases clipped from V and 3 bases from J, the junction kept 0 bases outside the gene matches. This CDR3 region has 13 residues. From germline, CDR1 is SGDLS and CDR2 YYNGEE. This chain's CDR3 is CASSGDYYNEQFF. The CDR3 DNA sequence: TGTGCCAGCAGCGGGGACTACTACAATGAGCAGTTCTTC.

This chain uses TRBV5-6 with TRBJ2-7; TRBD2 agrees at 8 bases. The CDR3 has 13 amino acids. V trimming: 2 bases; J trimming: 5 bases; junction bases outside the gene matches: 3. The germline gives CDR1 SGHDT, CDR2 YYEEEE. This CDR3 reads CASSLAGADEQYF. In DNA, the CDR3 is TGTGCCAGCAGCTTAGCGGGAGCGGACGAGCAGTACTTC.

The chain links TRBV15 to TRBJ1-2; D uncertain. V lost 3 bases and J lost 3, with 5 bases in between. Germline CDR1 is LNHNV and CDR2 is YYDKDF (reference sequence). The CDR3 has 12 residues. The CDR3 protein is CATSSGDYGYTF. The CDR3 nucleotides read TGTGCCACCAGCAGTGGTGACTATGGCTACACCTTC.

CDR3 sequence reads: CASSLGGQGGSETQYF. DNA of the CDR3: TGTGCCAGCAGCTTAGGGGGTCAAGGGGGCTCTGAGACCCAGTACTTC. The V call is TRBV7-9, the J call TRBJ2-5; the match to TRBD1 covers 7 bases. V dropped 1 base and J dropped 5; count of bases not matched to a gene: 10. CDR3 length: 16 amino acids. Germline-derived CDR1 and CDR2 are SEHNR and FQNEAQ (reference sequence). The variable domain in full, completed from reference TRBV7-9 and TRBJ2-5, reads DTGVSQNPRHKITKRGQNVTFRCDPISEHNRLYWYRQTLGQGPEFLTYFQNEAQLEKSRLLSDRFSAERPKGSFSTLEIQRTEQGDSAMYLCASSLGGQGGSETQYFGPGTRLLVL.

V usage is TRBV7-2 and J usage is TRBJ2-1, with D perhaps TRBD1 or TRBD2 (6 bases each). The CDR3 is made up of 16 amino acids. From germline, CDR1 is SGHTA and CDR2 FQGNSA. The ends were cut back, 2 bases at V and 6 bases at J, with 17 bases in the middle. DNA of the CDR3: TGTGCCAGCAGCTTACGGGGGCGGGAAGGGCGCAATGAGCAGTTCTTC. Its protein is CASSLRGREGRNEQFF.

Regarding this clone: The same CDR3 also results from other DNA sequences found in this sample. The rearrangement joins TRBV20-1 to TRBJ2-7, with 7 bases fitting TRBD1. With 6 bases clipped from V and 3 bases from J, the junction kept 2 bases outside the gene matches. This CDR3 is built from 11 residues. Germline V CDR1 and CDR2: DFQATT, SNEGSKA (reference sequence). In DNA, the CDR3 is TGCAGTGCGAGGGACAGCTACGAGCAGTACTTC. Its translation: CSARDSYEQYF.

The V gene is TRBV4-3, the J gene TRBJ2-1; perhaps TRBD2 as D (5 bases). Germline V gives CDR1 LGHNA, CDR2 YSLEER. The CDR3 is 14 residues long. With 1 base removed from V and 9 bases from J, the gap between germline ends came to 13 bases. CDR3 sequence reads: CASSQADSFAEQFF. DNA for the CDR3: TGCGCCAGCAGCCAAGCGGACTCATTCGCTGAGCAGTTCTTC.

This clone was observed a single time. The V and J genes are TRBV28 and TRBJ2-7; D is ambiguous. In germline, CDR1 is MDHEN, CDR2 SYDVKM. Deletions cut 4 bases from V and 7 bases from J, with 14 bases between. The CDR3 runs to 13 residues. CDR3 protein: CASSSSVPQEQYF. As DNA, the CDR3 is TGTGCCAGCAGTTCTTCAGTCCCGCAGGAGCAGTACTTC.

The V and J genes are TRBV5-1 and TRBJ2-3; D uncertain. Germline loops: CDR1 SGHRS, CDR2 YFSETQ. This CDR3 is built from 15 residues. The V and J ends lost 5 bases and 0 bases respectively, with 13 bases between them. CDR3 region: CASSTDNQSTDTQYF. The CDR3 DNA reads as TGCGCCAGCAGTACCGACAACCAAAGCACAGATACGCAGTATTTT.

The rearrangement joins TRBV7-9 to TRBJ1-2, with D possibly TRBD1 on 5 matching bases. Germline values: CDR1 SEHNR, CDR2 FQNEAQ (reference sequence). Trimming took 10 bases from V and 4 from J, leaving 16 bases between them. The CDR3 is 13 residues long. CDR3 in DNA: TGTGCCACCGAGACCAGGGCGGGCTATGGCTACACCTTC. This gives the protein CATETRAGYGYTF.

This clone has a single count. The V call is TRBV20-1, the J call TRBJ1-4; D call uncertain. V lost 1 base and J lost 7, with 4 bases in between. The CDR3 has 11 residues. Germline-derived CDR1 and CDR2 are DFQATT and SNEGSKA (reference sequence). In DNA form, the CDR3 reads TGCAGTGCTAGAGTTGGTGAAAAACTGTTTTTT. The encoded protein is CSARVGEKLFF.

The chain combines TRBV5-4 with TRBJ2-5; D is possibly TRBD2 (7 bases). Germline V gene lookup returns CDR1 SGHNT and CDR2 YYREEE (reference sequence). Trimming removed 4 bases from V and 2 bases from J, with 18 bases in between. The CDR3 consists of 16 residues. The CDR3 here is CASSPGGPMGQETQYF. The CDR3 coding sequence is TGTGCCAGCAGCCCGGGGGGCCCGATGGGGCAAGAGACCCAGTACTTC. Using reference TRBV5-4 and TRBJ2-5 for the parts outside the CDR3, the full variable domain is ETGVTQSPTHLIKTRGQQVTLRCSSQSGHNTVSWYQQALGQGPQFIFQYYREEENGRGNFPPRFSGLQFPNYSSELNVNALELDDSALYLCASSPGGPMGQETQYFGPGTRLLVL.

J is TRBJ1-1 and V is TRBV4-1, with TRBD1 identical over 10 bases. Germline V gene lookup returns CDR1 MGHRA and CDR2 YSYEKL. The length of the CDR3 is 14 residues. V lost 1 base and J lost 7; bases outside the gene matches: 3. The CDR3 spells CASSQGQGAVEAFF. The CDR3 bases are TGCGCCAGCAGCCAAGGACAGGGGGCGGTTGAAGCTTTCTTT.

Only one count was recorded for this clone. The chain recombines TRBV11-2 with TRBJ1-1; 7 bases align to TRBD1. Germline loops: CDR1 SGHAT, CDR2 FQNNGV. There are 18 residues in the CDR3. V gave up 5 bases and J gave up 0 bases; unmatched junction bases: 15. The CDR3: CASSPNLPGQSLNTEAFF. CDR3 bases: TGTGCCAGCAGCCCCAATCTTCCGGGACAGTCACTGAACACTGAAGCTTTCTTT.

The CDR3 here is CASSTHRTGGKSNEKLFF. The CDR3 DNA follows: TGTGCCAGTAGTACCCATCGGACAGGGGGCAAATCTAATGAAAAACTGTTTTTT. The rearrangement links TRBV19 to TRBJ1-4; 11 nucleotides line up with TRBD1. The germline V gene encodes CDR1 LNHDA and CDR2 SQIVND (reference sequence). J lost 3 bases, V lost 4 bases, and 10 bases had no gene match. The CDR3 totals 18 residues.

This clone was counted once. The chain recombines TRBV5-1 with TRBJ2-3; D remains ambiguous. With 0 bases removed from V and 0 bases from J, the gap between germline ends came to 8 bases. Germline CDR1 is SGHRS and CDR2 is YFSETQ. This CDR3 spans 15 amino acids. Here the CDR3 DNA reads TGCGCCAGCAGCTTGGAACAGTATAGCACAGATACGCAGTATTTT. Residues: CASSLEQYSTDTQYF.

V is TRBV6-4 and J is TRBJ2-5; 8 bases are a match to TRBD2. The junction had 13 bases not matched to a gene; V was cut back by 5 bases and J by 5 bases. The CDR3 is 16 amino acids. Per germline, CDR1 MRHNA and CDR2 SNTAGT. The CDR3 region is CASSPQAAGGVETQYF. The CDR3 nucleotides are TGTGCCAGCAGTCCCCAGGCCGCGGGAGGAGTGGAGACCCAGTACTTC.

CDR3 sequence (DNA): TGCGCCAGCAGCGACGGGACAGGGAATCAGCCCCAGCATTTT. Translation: CASSDGTGNQPQHF. V gene TRBV5-1 combines with J gene TRBJ1-5; 9 bases are shared with TRBD1. J lost 4 bases, V lost 4 bases, and 3 bases had no gene match. This CDR3 comprises 14 residues. Germline lookup yields CDR1 SGHRS and CDR2 YFSETQ. The full variable domain, in which reference TRBV5-1 and TRBJ1-5 provide the parts outside the CDR3, is KAGVTQTPRYLIKTRGQQVTLSCSPISGHRSVSWYQQTPGQGLQFLFEYFSETQRNKGNFPGRFSGRQFSNSRSEMNVSTLELGDSALYLCASSDGTGNQPQHFGDGTRLSIL.

CDR3 sequence: CASRPGQQNTEAFF. For the CDR3, the DNA is TGTGCCAGCAGGCCGGGACAGCAGAACACTGAAGCTTTCTTT. This chain joins TRBV11-3 and TRBJ1-1; 7 bases are shared with TRBD1. J lost 1 base, V lost 6 bases, and 5 bases had no gene match. This CDR3 is 14 amino acids long. Germline loops: CDR1 SGHNT, CDR2 YENEEA. Based on the CDR3 plus reference TRBV11-3 and TRBJ1-1, the full variable domain is EAGVVQSPRYKIIEKKQPVAFWCNPISGHNTLYWYLQNLGQGPELLIRYENEEAVDDSQLPKDRFSAERLKGVDSTLKIQPAELGDSAVYLCASRPGQQNTEAFFGQGTRLTVV.

V and J are TRBV29-1 and TRBJ2-5, with D perhaps matching TRBD1 or TRBD2 (6 bases each). V lost 5 bases to trimming and J lost 1 base, with 11 bases between them. This CDR3 is built from 13 residues. The germline V gene has CDR1 SQVTM and CDR2 ANQGSEA. The CDR3 sequence is CSVRGDGQETQYF. CDR3 sequence (DNA): TGCAGCGTTAGGGGGGACGGCCAAGAGACCCAGTACTTC.

The J gene is TRBJ2-6, the V gene TRBV5-1, with D perhaps matching TRBD1 (6 bases). Trimming cost V 4 bases and J 0 bases, with 11 bases left between them. Germline V lookup: CDR1 SGHRS, CDR2 YFSETQ. This CDR3 has 16 residues. In DNA form, the CDR3 reads TGCGCCAGCAGCCGTGGACAGAGCTCTGGGGCCAACGTCCTGACTTTC. It codes for CASSRGQSSGANVLTF.

The chain joins TRBV10-3 to TRBJ1-2, with a weak D call TRBD1 (6 bases). The CDR3 consists of 13 residues. Trimming took off 7 bases at V and 8 bases at J, with 17 bases between the two ends. The germline gives CDR1 ENHRY, CDR2 SYGVKD. CDR3 sequence reads: CAITDGGQKGYTF. The CDR3 bases are TGTGCCATCACCGACGGGGGGCAGAAAGGCTACACCTTC.

The V and J genes are TRBV9 and TRBJ1-5, with D possibly matching TRBD1 (6 bases). Trimming took 0 bases from V and 0 from J, leaving 13 bases between them. This CDR3 comprises 17 residues. Germline values: CDR1 SGDLS, CDR2 YYNGEE. The CDR3 sequence: CASSVGWGPYSNQPQHF. In nucleotides, the CDR3 is TGTGCCAGCAGCGTAGGATGGGGGCCTTATAGCAATCAGCCCCAGCATTTT.

The chain is built from TRBV4-3 and TRBJ2-1; the D gene is possibly TRBD1 (6 bases). This CDR3 has 16 amino acids. Trimming shortened V by 4 bases and J by 0 bases, and 13 bases separated the two germline ends. CDR1 LGHNA and CDR2 YSLEER come from the germline V gene. This CDR3 is CASSPQGHSSYNEQFF. CDR3 DNA: TGCGCCAGCAGCCCCCAGGGGCATAGCTCCTACAATGAGCAGTTCTTC.

The chain combines TRBV5-4 with TRBJ2-2; D is unclear. V was cut by 4 bases and J by 4 bases, with 11 bases left in between. The CDR3 sequence is 14 residues long. Germline assignment: CDR1 SGHNT and CDR2 YYREEE (reference sequence). CDR3 bases: TGTGCCAGCAGCCCCCGAACGGGCACCGGGGAGCTGTTTTTT. It translates to CASSPRTGTGELFF.

The chain joins TRBV11-2 to TRBJ1-3, with D uncertain. The CDR3 length is 12 residues. With 1 base removed from V and 2 bases from J, the gap between germline ends came to 0 bases. Germline assignment: CDR1 SGHAT and CDR2 FQNNGV. The CDR3 DNA sequence: TGTGCCAGCAGCTTAGCTGGAAACACCATATATTTT. This sequence encodes CASSLAGNTIYF.

The gene calls are TRBV30 and TRBJ1-1, with D unclear. Trimming shortened V by 3 bases and J by 0 bases, and 8 bases separated the two germline ends. The germline CDR1 and CDR2 sequences are GTSNPN and SVGIG (reference sequence). The CDR3 covers 13 residues. This CDR3 is CAWSRIMNTEAFF. The CDR3 coding sequence is TGTGCCTGGAGCCGAATTATGAACACTGAAGCTTTCTTT. Full variable domain (missing parts from reference TRBV30 and TRBJ1-1): SQTIHQWPATLVQPVGSPLSLECTVEGTSNPNLYWYRQAAGRGLQLLFYSVGIGQISSEVPQNLSASRPQDRQFILSSKKLLLSDSGFYLCAWSRIMNTEAFFGQGTRLTVV.